The subject of this entry is one TCR beta chain. This clone was counted once. It lacks a known antigen. No base quality values were provided; no much bigger clone lies one nucleotide off. Aliquots of approximately 500,000 cells were frozen in DMSO/FBS in liquid nitrogen, and one aliquot per fraction was used for sequencing. Every one of the 30 patients in the study had endoscopy and a small intestinal biopsy. To release lamina propria cells, the biopsy tissue left over after intraepithelial cell isolation was digested with collagenase. Genomic DNA was extracted from frozen unsorted cell fractions using the Qiagen DNeasy blood extraction kit. Library construction relied on the immunoSEQ multiplex PCR assay. In a multiplexed PCR, the TR loci were amplified; reverse primers were designed against J gene segments, whereas forward primers were designed against V gene segments. The amplified CDR3 regions were sequenced using the Illumina HiSeq System. The authors processed their data as follows. A nearest-neighbour algorithm merged closely related reads to remove PCR and sequencing errors and collapse data into unique sequences. Repertoires were summarised by clonality and by T cell density, defined as TR molecules per amount of genomic DNA input. CDR3 amino acid sequences present in at least 80% of unsorted samples were defined as public TRs, and these public TRs were then tested for differential abundance between coeliac and control samples. Every lamina propria sample was checked against a list of approximately 220 published gliadin-specific TRB sequences. Kruskal-Wallis tests followed by Dunn post-tests were used to test for differences in clonality and density between disease groups. TCRdb re-hosts the immuneACCESS table, in-frame sequences only. Its copies lack some clones; in the studies checked, an unresolved V gene accounts for under half of them, and the cause for the rest is not known. From that table come the V and J calls and clone size; the DNA was used to work out D and trimming. In all, the sample holds thousands of clones, and roughly 71% of those were seen once. 20% to 25% of the sample lies in the top ten.

The source of the sample is a study of coeliac disease (dated by TCRdb to between 2021 and 2024). As for the study more broadly: Each coeliac patient fell into one of three classes: newly diagnosed active disease, refractory coeliac disease type I, or disease kept under control by a gluten-free diet. Small intestinal lymphocyte fractions from coeliac and non-coeliac patients were analysed in the study using next-generation sequencing of rearranged TRB and TRG CDR3 regions. The full study included roughly 30 patients: around 22 with serologically confirmed coeliac disease and 8 controls with non-small intestinal disorders. The aim was to characterise TR repertoires of small intestinal T cells in active, refractory type I and gluten-free-diet-treated coeliac disease. Refractory coeliac disease type I meant no response to a gluten-free diet for more than 12 months, together with immunophenotypically normal intraepithelial cells. TRB sequencing succeeded for samples from just over 26 subjects, including approximately 25 paired bulk unsorted intraepithelial and lamina propria cell samples. Broad study findings and their caveats: Cross-contamination between compartments was possible, because separating intraepithelial cells from lamina propria cells did not produce high-purity fractions. The authors considered the approach unsuitable for unbiased detection of gliadin-specific T cells, which are scarce and rarely shared between patients. Published gliadin-specific TRB sequences were detected in about 55% of the 18 coeliac lamina propria samples but in only 1 of 6 controls. TRB repertoires were largely private; most amino acid sequences were unique to one sample, and V-gene usage did not differ significantly by disease group. Lower clonality than in controls was observed in the TRB and TRG repertoires of active coeliac intraepithelial and lamina propria samples, suggesting that diverse T cells were recruited.

The receptor comes from a woman aged 55-70 years with celiac disease. Sequencing was done on a sample of lamina propria lymphocytes from the gut. What this sample's cell subset or site label stands for: lamina propria cell (LPC) fraction of small intestinal biopsy.

Read as DNA, the sequence is TGCAGCGTTGAACCCCCGGACAGGTCCTCCTACAATGAGCAGTTCTTC. This gives the protein CSVEPPDRSSYNEQFF. The receptor chain draws on TRBV29-1 and TRBJ2-1; 7 central bases correspond to TRBD1. In the germline V gene, CDR1 corresponds to SQVTM and CDR2 to ANQGSEA. The V end gives up 2 bases and the J end 0 bases, leaving 7 bases in the junction not matched to a gene. Its CDR3 holds 16 amino acids, cysteine through phenylalanine. Only the CDR3 region is kept as DNA, spanning 48 bases read in frame from base 1.